The rows below give T cell receptor beta chains drawn from one sample of a study of cytomegalovirus exposure and HLA in healthy donors. Assay used: immunoSEQ multiplex PCR; TCRdb lists only in-frame clones, some missing. The sample consists of 70,000 to 80,000 clones, 82% of them appearing once. The sample taken for sequencing was PBMCs. The receptors come from a man younger than 35 in good health and CMV-seronegative. Both conserved end residues are part of each CDR3. The order of the fields is D gene, clone size, J gene, V gene, CDR3 protein, CDR3 DNA. A D gene is named only where the DNA matches it firmly. Only some rows state a clone size, as once, few, many or a class for expanded clones.

TRBD2,once,TRBJ2-1,TRBV7-3,CASSLRGGTNNEQFF,TGTGCCAGCAGCTTACGCGGGGGGACCAACAATGAGCAGTTCTTC
TRBD2,.,TRBJ2-1,TRBV7-8,CASSSGGGAVYNEQFF,TGTGCCAGCAGCTCCGGCGGGGGGGCCGTCTACAATGAGCAGTTCTTC
.,.,TRBJ2-2,TRBV6-5,CASSYLREANTGELFF,TGTGCCAGCAGTTACCTCCGGGAAGCGAACACCGGGGAGCTGTTTTTT
.,.,TRBJ1-2,TRBV30,CAWSRVHGYTF,TGTGCCTGGAGCCGGGTGCATGGCTACACCTTC
TRBD1,.,TRBJ1-3,TRBV9,CASSVEQGGTINSGNTIYF,TGTGCCAGCAGCGTAGAACAGGGGGGAACAATAAACTCTGGAAACACCATATATTTT
TRBD1,.,TRBJ2-5,TRBV5-4,CASSTGQGQRETQYF,TGTGCCAGCAGTACGGGACAGGGCCAAAGGGAGACCCAGTACTTC
.,.,TRBJ2-5,TRBV5-4,CASTQEAQEETQYF,TGTGCCAGCACCCAGGAGGCCCAGGAAGAGACCCAGTACTTC
TRBD1,.,TRBJ1-3,TRBV9,CASSSDRGTGNTIYF,TGTGCCAGCAGCTCGGACAGGGGGACTGGAAACACCATATATTTT
.,.,TRBJ1-5,TRBV7-9,CASSFGSQENQPQNF,TGTGCCAGCAGCTTCGGTTCACAGGAAAATCAGCCCCAGAATTTT
.,.,TRBJ1-1,TRBV7-9,CASIIAPGLSEAFF,TGTGCCAGCATCATTGCTCCAGGGTTATCTGAAGCTTTCTTT
.,.,TRBJ1-1,TRBV14,CASSPGGPGAEAFF,TGTGCCAGCAGTCCCGGGGGACCCGGGGCTGAAGCTTTCTTT
TRBD2,.,TRBJ2-3,TRBV11-3,CASSLELTSGMPDTQYF,TGTGCCAGCAGCTTAGAACTGACTAGCGGGATGCCAGATACGCAGTATTTT
.,.,TRBJ1-3,TRBV4-2,CASSQVDSEGGNTIYF,TGTGCCAGCAGCCAAGTCGACAGTGAAGGAGGAAACACCATATATTTT
TRBD1,few,TRBJ2-5,TRBV18,CASSPSSGGQTQYF,TGTGCCAGCTCACCATCGTCAGGGGGTCAGACCCAGTACTTC
TRBD1,once,TRBJ2-7,TRBV4-1,CAISQADFIGQGAYEQYF,TGCGCCATCAGCCAAGCAGACTTCATCGGACAGGGGGCCTACGAGCAGTACTTC
TRBD1,.,TRBJ2-1,TRBV30,CAWNLVGTGKTEQFF,TGTGCCTGGAATTTGGTCGGGACAGGGAAGACTGAGCAGTTCTTC
TRBD1,.,TRBJ1-6,TRBV27,CASSLRGWGQYNSPLHF,TGTGCCAGCAGTTTGCGGGGATGGGGACAGTATAATTCACCCCTCCACTTT
.,.,TRBJ2-2,TRBV27,CASKRQPNTGELFF,TGTGCCAGCAAGAGACAGCCGAACACCGGGGAGCTGTTTTTT
TRBD1,few,TRBJ1-2,TRBV5-6,CASSFSGGAYGYTF,TGTGCCAGCAGCTTCTCAGGGGGCGCATATGGCTACACCTTC
TRBD2,.,TRBJ2-3,TRBV7-6,CASSLSGVTDTQYF,TGTGCCAGCAGCCTTAGCGGGGTCACAGATACGCAGTATTTT
TRBD1,.,TRBJ1-5,TRBV7-8,CASSFSGRQGSNQPQHF,TGTGCCAGCAGCTTTTCCGGGCGACAGGGAAGCAATCAGCCCCAGCATTTT
.,.,TRBJ2-7,TRBV9,CASSVEGGSGEQYF,TGTGCCAGCAGCGTAGAGGGTGGCAGCGGCGAGCAGTACTTC
.,few,TRBJ1-2,TRBV5-6,CASSGDKWDGYTF,TGTGCCAGCAGCGGGGACAAGTGGGATGGCTACACCTTC
.,.,TRBJ1-2,TRBV6-5,CASSYGAVYGHTF,TGTGCCAGCAGTTACGGGGCAGTCTATGGCCACACCTTC
.,.,TRBJ1-1,TRBV6-1,CASLYRDNAEAFF,TGTGCCAGCCTTTACAGGGATAATGCTGAAGCTTTCTTT
TRBD2,.,TRBJ2-5,TRBV7-2,CASSLDLAVRETQYF,TGTGCCAGCAGCTTAGATCTAGCGGTTAGAGAGACCCAGTACTTC
.,.,TRBJ2-6,TRBV30,CAWSVQQGLLGANVLTF,TGTGCCTGGAGTGTACAGCAGGGCTTACTTGGGGCCAACGTCCTGACTTTC
.,.,TRBJ2-2,TRBV7-8,CASSLVAGFTGELFF,TGTGCCAGCAGCTTAGTGGCGGGGTTCACCGGGGAGCTGTTTTTT
TRBD1,once,TRBJ2-7,TRBV28,CASSLDRVVMYEQYF,TGTGCCAGCAGCCTCGACAGGGTGGTAATGTACGAGCAGTACTTC
TRBD2,.,TRBJ2-7,TRBV2,CASTGLAGTYEQYF,TGTGCCAGCACTGGACTAGCGGGGACCTACGAGCAGTACTTC
TRBD2,.,TRBJ2-7,TRBV4-2,CASSQDGTNSYEQYF,TGTGCCAGCAGCCAAGACGGGACTAATTCCTACGAGCAGTACTTC
.,few,TRBJ2-7,TRBV6-5,CASSITGQIYEQYF,TGTGCCAGCAGTATTACGGGACAAATCTACGAGCAGTACTTC
TRBD1,.,TRBJ1-5,TRBV2,CASSRTGGPLNQPQHF,TGTGCCAGCAGTCGAACAGGGGGCCCCCTCAATCAGCCCCAGCATTTT
TRBD2,few,TRBJ2-7,TRBV7-9,CSSSSKGRLAGAAYEQYF,TGTTCCAGCAGCTCGAAGGGGCGGCTAGCGGGGGCCGCCTACGAGCAGTACTTC
.,.,TRBJ2-5,TRBV27,CASRTQWGVAETQYF,TGTGCCAGCAGGACCCAATGGGGAGTAGCTGAGACCCAGTACTTC
TRBD1,.,TRBJ2-2,TRBV6-5,CASSQTGGSTGELFF,TGTGCCAGCAGTCAGACAGGGGGGTCCACCGGGGAGCTGTTTTTT
.,.,TRBJ2-5,TRBV23-1,CASSQCGPVQLHVTQYF,TGCGCCAGCAGTCAATGTGGTCCAGTACAGCTGCATGTTACCCAGTACTTC
.,.,TRBJ1-2,TRBV4-3,CASSQGVLRGVDYGYTF,TGCGCCAGCAGCCAAGGCGTTCTCAGGGGCGTCGACTATGGCTACACCTTC
.,.,TRBJ2-7,TRBV6-1,CASSEADSSYEQYF,TGTGCCAGCAGTGAAGCGGACAGCTCCTACGAGCAGTACTTC
.,few,TRBJ1-1,TRBV10-3,CAIGQIMNTEAFF,TGTGCCATCGGACAGATCATGAACACTGAAGCTTTCTTT
.,.,TRBJ2-7,TRBV5-1,CASSFRTAYEQYF,TGCGCCAGCAGCTTTAGAACAGCCTACGAGCAGTACTTC